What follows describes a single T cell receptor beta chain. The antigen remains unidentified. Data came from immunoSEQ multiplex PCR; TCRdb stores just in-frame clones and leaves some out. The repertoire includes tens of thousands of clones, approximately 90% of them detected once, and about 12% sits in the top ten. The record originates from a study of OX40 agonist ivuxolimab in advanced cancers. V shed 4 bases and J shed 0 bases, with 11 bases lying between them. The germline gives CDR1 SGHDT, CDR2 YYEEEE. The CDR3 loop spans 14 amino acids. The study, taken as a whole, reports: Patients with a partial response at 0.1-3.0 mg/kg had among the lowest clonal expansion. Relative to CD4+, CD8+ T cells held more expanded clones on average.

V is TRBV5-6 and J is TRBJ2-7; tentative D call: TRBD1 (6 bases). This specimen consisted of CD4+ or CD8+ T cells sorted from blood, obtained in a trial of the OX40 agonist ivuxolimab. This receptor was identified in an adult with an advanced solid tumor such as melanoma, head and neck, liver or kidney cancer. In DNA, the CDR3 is TGTGCCAGCAGCCCTGCACAGGGCTCCTACGAGCAGTACTTC. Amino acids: CASSPAQGSYEQYF.